These T cell receptor beta chains were read from a single sample in a study of blood T cell repertoires in COVID-19. Repertoires were generated with immunoSEQ multiplex PCR, while TCRdb's copy carries only in-frame clones and drops some. The data hold 100,000 to 120,000 clones, with roughly 87% observed a single time. Specimen: peripheral blood. The receptors come from a human donor in a cohort sampled during active COVID-19. The CDR3 runs from the conserved cysteine through the conserved F or W. D genes are given only for firm matches. Size is omitted from some rows. Given values are once, few, many or a class for expanded clones.

J gene | clone size | V gene | D gene | CDR3 protein | CDR3 DNA
TRBJ1-5 | - | TRBV10-1 | TRBD1 | CATPDRDQPQHF | TGCGCCACCCCGGACAGGGATCAGCCCCAGCATTTT
TRBJ2-2 | - | TRBV25-1 | - | CASSELYKPQTGELFF | TGTGCCAGCAGTGAATTGTACAAACCACAGACCGGGGAGCTGTTTTTT
TRBJ1-1 | - | TRBV5-6 | - | CASSLTYRVNTEAFF | TGTGCCAGCAGCTTGACTTACAGGGTGAACACTGAAGCTTTCTTT
TRBJ2-7 | - | TRBV7-9 | TRBD2 | CASSSTIASGSVYEQYF | TGTGCCAGCAGCTCCACTATAGCTAGCGGGAGCGTCTACGAGCAGTACTTC
TRBJ1-4 | - | TRBV7-9 | - | CASIPSDSSANGEKLFF | TGTGCCAGCATCCCCTCGGACAGCTCCGCGAACGGGGAAAAACTGTTTTTT
TRBJ1-6 | - | TRBV5-1 | TRBD1 | CASSPETGQWSPLHF | TGCGCCAGCAGCCCGGAGACAGGGCAGTGGTCACCCCTCCACTTT
TRBJ1-4 | - | TRBV9 | TRBD1 | CASSPRGTGNEKLFF | TGTGCCAGCAGCCCGCGTGGGACAGGTAATGAAAAACTGTTTTTT
TRBJ1-5 | - | TRBV24-1 | - | CATSDLPRVHQPQHF | TGTGCCACCAGTGATTTGCCGAGGGTGCATCAGCCCCAGCATTTT
TRBJ1-1 | - | TRBV28 | - | CASSLGYTEAFF | TGTGCCAGCAGTTTAGGCTACACTGAAGCTTTCTTT
TRBJ1-2 | - | TRBV2 | - | CASSEEDRTNYGYTF | TGTGCCAGCAGTGAGGAGGACAGAACTAACTATGGCTACACCTTC
TRBJ2-2 | - | TRBV3-1/TRBV3-2 | TRBD2 | CASINLAGGTGELFF | TGTGCCAGTATTAACTTAGCGGGGGGGACCGGGGAGCTGTTTTTT
TRBJ1-4 | - | TRBV6-5 | - | CASSPRPGEKLFF | TGTGCCAGCAGTCCCCGCCCCGGGGAAAAACTGTTTTTT
TRBJ2-3 | - | TRBV4-3 | - | CASSPQAADTQYF | TGCGCCAGCAGCCCTCAGGCCGCAGATACGCAGTATTTT
TRBJ2-2 | - | TRBV24-1 | - | CATSDTKGSSGNTGELFF | TGTGCCACCAGTGATACGAAAGGGAGCAGCGGTAACACCGGGGAGCTGTTTTTT
TRBJ2-7 | once | TRBV19 | TRBD1 | CASSIRGQGPTGRYF | TGTGCCAGTAGTATAAGGGGACAGGGCCCAACGGGGCGGTACTTC
TRBJ2-5 | - | TRBV19 | TRBD2 | CASSIYGAGGETQYF | TGTGCCAGTAGTATCTATGGAGCGGGGGGAGAGACCCAGTACTTC
TRBJ1-4 | - | TRBV13 | - | CASSLGRRGSGEKLFF | TGTGCCAGCAGCTTAGGTCGGCGGGGCTCAGGTGAAAAACTGTTTTTT
TRBJ2-1 | - | TRBV7-2 | - | CASSLNQGRNEQFF | TGTGCCAGCAGCTTAAACCAGGGAAGGAATGAGCAGTTCTTC
TRBJ1-1 | - | TRBV29-1 | - | CSVVQQNTEAFF | TGCAGCGTTGTCCAACAGAACACTGAAGCTTTCTTT
TRBJ1-2 | - | TRBV10-3 | - | CAISPTQTDVRYTF | TGTGCCATCAGCCCGACTCAGACCGATGTGCGCTACACCTTC
TRBJ2-1 | once | TRBV5-8 | TRBD1 | CASSHRDRVVNEQFF | TGTGCCAGCAGTCATCGGGACAGGGTGGTCAATGAGCAGTTCTTC
TRBJ2-3 | once | TRBV13 | - | CASSGGFLSTDTQYF | TGTGCCAGCAGCGGGGGGTTTCTAAGCACAGATACGCAGTATTTT
TRBJ1-1 | - | TRBV5-8 | - | CASNVGGGLNTEAFF | TGTGCCAGCAATGTCGGGGGGGGCCTGAACACTGAAGCTTTCTTT
TRBJ1-5 | few | TRBV15 | TRBD1 | CATSSRQGTQHF | TGTGCCACCAGCAGCCGACAGGGAACCCAGCATTTT
TRBJ1-4 | - | TRBV6-5 | - | CASRDRTATNEKLFF | TGTGCCAGCAGAGACCGGACAGCAACTAATGAAAAACTGTTTTTT
TRBJ2-3 | - | TRBV7-3 | TRBD2 | CASSPQGGYSDTQYF | TGTGCCAGCAGCCCCCAGGGAGGGTACTCAGATACGCAGTATTTT
TRBJ2-1 | - | TRBV28 | TRBD2 | CASREGAGGAREQFF | TGTGCCAGCAGGGAGGGTGCCGGGGGGGCCCGTGAGCAGTTCTTC
TRBJ1-3 | - | TRBV6-6 | - | CASSPRGISVNTIYF | TGTGCCAGCAGCCCACGAGGGATAAGTGTAAACACCATATATTTT
TRBJ2-1 | - | TRBV28 | TRBD2 | CASSSFGAGDGYNEQFF | TGTGCCAGCAGCTCCTTCGGCGCGGGAGACGGCTACAATGAGCAGTTCTTC
TRBJ2-7 | - | TRBV3-1/TRBV3-2 | TRBD2 | CASSQDKASGGYEQYF | TGTGCCAGCAGCCAAGATAAGGCTAGCGGGGGGTACGAGCAGTACTTC
TRBJ1-3 | few | TRBV12-3/TRBV12-4 | - | CASRVGNTIYF | TGTGCCAGCAGGGTCGGTAACACCATATATTTT
TRBJ2-1 | - | TRBV11-2 | TRBD2 | CASSPPSGRDNEQFF | TGTGCCAGCAGCCCACCTAGCGGGAGGGACAATGAGCAGTTCTTC